The 24 T cell receptor beta chains presented below share a single source sample, sequenced in a study of T cell repertoires in cytomegalovirus infection. TCRdb used MiXCR to reprocess the reads, holding one entry per CDR3 protein. This table holds 200,000 to 250,000 distinct CDR3 sequences, roughly 23% found once. Sequences were obtained from CD8+ T cells from PBMCs. Receptors were obtained from a human donor in good health (CMV status not recorded). Some clones in this sample may be carry-over from other donors' samples.

This clonotype was counted at least ten times. The chain carries TRBV29-1 and TRBJ1-1; 7 bases map to TRBD1. The ends lost 0 bases at V and 0 bases at J; junction bases unmatched: 4. Germline lookup yields CDR1 SQVTM and CDR2 ANQGSEA. This CDR3 spans 15 amino acids. The CDR3 protein is CSVEDGDSMNTEAFF. Here the CDR3 DNA reads TGCAGCGTTGAAGATGGGGACAGTATGAACACTGAAGCTTTCTTT.

This clonotype came up many times. The V and J genes are TRBV7-2 and TRBJ1-5, with D hard to call. The V end was cut by 2 bases, the J end by 4 bases, with 15 bases between. This CDR3 has 16 amino acids. Germline lookup yields CDR1 SGHTA and CDR2 FQGNSA. CDR3 nucleotides: TGTGCCAGCAGCTTAATCTACAGTGGCCCGAATCAGCCCCAGCATTTT. Translating it yields CASSLIYSGPNQPQHF.

This chain joins TRBV5-4 and TRBJ2-1; unclear D gene. Germline V CDR1 and CDR2: SGHNT, YYREEE (reference sequence). The CDR3 is 17 amino acids. The V gene lost 0 bases and the J gene lost 4 bases, with 17 bases spanning the gap. For the CDR3, the DNA is TGTGCCAGCAGCTTGGATGACACCACCAACTCATACAATGAGCAGTTCTTC. The encoded protein is CASSLDDTTNSYNEQFF.

The chain is built from TRBV27 and TRBJ1-5; D unclear. V was trimmed by 5 bases and J by 6 bases, leaving 14 bases between them. The CDR3 is 14 residues long. Germline V gene lookup returns CDR1 MNHEY and CDR2 SMNVEV (reference sequence). The CDR3 region has the DNA TGTGCCAGCAGTCCCTCGTCCAGAATTCAGCCCCAGCATTTT. Amino acids: CASSPSSRIQPQHF.

The V and J genes are TRBV9 and TRBJ2-5; either TRBD1 or TRBD2 may fit D (5 bases each). V lost 0 bases and J 4 bases, leaving 16 bases between the germline ends. The CDR3 runs 16 residues. Germline-derived CDR1 and CDR2 are SGDLS and YYNGEE. The CDR3 DNA reads as TGTGCCAGCAGCGTAGGAGGGGCCTATTCCGGAGAGACCCAGTACTTC. Translated, it gives CASSVGGAYSGETQYF. The full variable domain, its missing parts supplied by reference TRBV9 and TRBJ2-5, is DSGVTQTPKHLITATGQRVTLRCSPRSGDLSVYWYQQSLDQGLQFLIQYYNGEERAKGNILERFSAQQFPDLHSELNLSSLELGDSALYFCASSVGGAYSGETQYFGPGTRLLVL.

J is TRBJ2-4 and V is TRBV28, with 11 nucleotides matching TRBD1. V lost 4 bases to trimming and J lost 9 bases; unmatched junction nucleotides: 2. The length of the CDR3 is 13 residues. Germline V CDR1 and CDR2: MDHEN, SYDVKM. CDR3 sequence: CASSWTGGGIQYF. The CDR3 DNA follows: TGTGCCAGCAGTTGGACAGGGGGCGGCATTCAGTACTTC.

V usage is TRBV28 and J usage is TRBJ1-1; D ambiguous. The CDR3 is 13 residues long. The ends were cut back, 7 bases at V and 7 bases at J, with 16 bases in the middle. CDR1 is MDHEN, CDR2 SYDVKM, per germline. The CDR3 sequence: CASISGIFDEAFF. The CDR3 DNA reads as TGTGCCAGCATCTCCGGCATCTTCGATGAAGCTTTCTTT.

This clonotype has ten or more counts. The chain links TRBV27 to TRBJ1-1, with D perhaps matching TRBD1 (5 bases). Germline values: CDR1 MNHEY, CDR2 SMNVEV (reference sequence). This CDR3 contains 15 residues. With 4 bases removed from V and 6 bases from J, the gap between germline ends came to 18 bases. The CDR3 DNA sequence: TGTGCCAGCAGTTGGGGGGTGGGGTCCGGTTCTGAAGCTTTCTTT. The encoded protein is CASSWGVGSGSEAFF.

This clonotype was detected only a few times. CDR3 nucleotide sequence: TGTGCCAGCAGCTCGGACAGGGCCAGGGATGGCTACACCTTC. Its protein is CASSSDRARDGYTF. The V gene is TRBV7-8, the J gene TRBJ1-2, with TRBD1 matching over 8 bases. Per germline, CDR1 SGHVS and CDR2 FQNEAQ. The CDR3 has 14 residues. J was trimmed by 6 bases and V by 4 bases; bases with no gene match: 7.

This clonotype was recorded many times. V and J are TRBV12-3 or TRBV12-4 and TRBJ1-2; D is unresolved. This CDR3 has 13 amino acids. Trimming cost V 6 bases and J 7 bases, with 15 bases left between them. CDR3 residues: CASSPAKAAGYTF. The DNA for the CDR3 is TGTGCCAGCAGCCCCGCGAAAGCGGCTGGCTACACCTTC.

The CDR3 reads CASSEYGRGTYEQYF. In DNA form, the CDR3 reads TGTGCCAGCAGTGAATATGGCAGGGGAACCTACGAGCAGTACTTC. The genes are TRBV25-1 and TRBJ2-7; D might be TRBD1 (6 bases). The CDR3 runs 15 residues. V lost 0 bases and J lost 2, with 11 bases in between. Germline V gene lookup returns CDR1 MGHDK and CDR2 SYGVNS.

The rearrangement uses TRBV12-3 or TRBV12-4 and TRBJ1-5; perhaps TRBD1 as D (6 bases). Trimming removed 8 bases from V and 1 base from J, with 15 bases in between. This CDR3 contains 15 residues. CDR3: CASSPGAGSNQPQHF. The CDR3 coding sequence is TGTGCCAGCTCTCCAGGGGCGGGGAGCAATCAGCCCCAGCATTTT.

The chain employs TRBV28 and TRBJ1-5; 11 nucleotides line up with TRBD1. CDR1 and CDR2 (germline): MDHEN, SYDVKM. The CDR3 is 20 residues long. V trimming: 2 bases; J trimming: 2 bases; junction bases outside the gene matches: 14. CDR3 sequence reads: CASSLISGGTGGVGNQPQHF. As DNA, the CDR3 is TGTGCCAGCAGTTTAATTAGCGGGGGGACAGGGGGGGTGGGCAATCAGCCCCAGCATTTT.

Ten or more counts support this clonotype. The chain is built from TRBV7-2 and TRBJ2-1, with 12 bases lining up with TRBD2. The CDR3 has 15 amino acids. The V segment lost 3 bases and the J segment 9 bases; nucleotides outside the gene matches: 6. Germline CDR1 and CDR2: SGHTA and FQGNSA. The CDR3 bases are TGTGCCAGCAGCTTGGCTAGCGGGGGGGCGGGTGAGCAGTTCTTC. Its protein is CASSLASGGAGEQFF.

Many counts were recorded for this clonotype. A junction end diverges from the germline sequence, so it may reflect a read error. The V and J genes are TRBV12-3 or TRBV12-4 and TRBJ2-3; D not resolved. The CDR3 length is 11 residues. The CDR3 region is CASSLGDTQYF. CDR3 sequence (DNA): TGTGCCAGCAGCTTAGGAGATACGCAGTATTTT.

This clonotype was detected many times. V usage is TRBV28 and J usage is TRBJ1-5; possibly TRBD1 for D (5 bases). The germline gives CDR1 MDHEN, CDR2 SYDVKM. The V end lost 8 bases, the J end lost 0 bases, and 14 bases lay between the germline ends. CDR3 length: 15 amino acids. The DNA for the CDR3 is TGTGCCAGCTCCGGGGGAGAGTATAGCAATCAGCCCCAGCATTTT. Translating gives CASSGGEYSNQPQHF.

This chain joins TRBV6-6 and TRBJ1-1, with D possibly being TRBD1 (6 bases). Looked up from germline, CDR1 is MNHNY and CDR2 is SVGAGI (reference sequence). V was trimmed by 4 bases and J by 0 bases, leaving 12 bases between them. This CDR3 is 15 amino acids long. The CDR3 nucleotides are TGTGCCAGCAGTTTCGCGGGGGCGGTGAACACTGAAGCTTTCTTT. Amino acid sequence: CASSFAGAVNTEAFF.

This chain joins TRBV25-1 and TRBJ2-2; D possibly matches TRBD1 or TRBD2 (5 bases each). V lost 3 bases and J lost 4, with 15 bases in between. The CDR3 is 16 residues long. Germline CDR1 MGHDK, CDR2 SYGVNS. CDR3 loop: CASSERAGAATGELFF. The CDR3 nucleotides are TGTGCCAGCAGTGAGAGGGCTGGGGCTGCCACCGGGGAGCTGTTTTTT.

This clonotype was detected only a few times. The genes are TRBV25-1 and TRBJ2-1, with D hard to call. Trimming removed 8 bases from V and 6 bases from J, with 8 bases in between. In germline, CDR1 is MGHDK, CDR2 SYGVNS. The CDR3 runs 11 residues. CDR3 loop: CASRTTNEQFF. The CDR3 coding sequence is TGTGCCAGCCGGACCACCAATGAGCAGTTCTTC. Combining the CDR3 with reference TRBV25-1 and TRBJ2-1 gives the whole variable domain EADIYQTPRYLVIGTGKKITLECSQTMGHDKMYWYQQDPGMELHLIHYSYGVNSTEKGDLSSESTVSRIRTEHFPLTLESARPSHTSQYLCASRTTNEQFFGPGTRLTVL.

This clonotype was counted a few times. This chain connects TRBV4-1 to TRBJ1-1; D may be TRBD1 (5 bases). The CDR3 has 15 amino acids. V was pared by 1 base and J by 0 bases, with 9 bases between. The germline V gene has CDR1 MGHRA and CDR2 YSYEKL. The CDR3 here is CASSQVSGMNTEAFF. DNA for the CDR3: TGCGCCAGCAGCCAAGTTTCAGGGATGAACACTGAAGCTTTCTTT.

The V call is TRBV30, the J call TRBJ2-1; weak D call: TRBD1 (6 bases). CDR1 GTSNPN and CDR2 SVGIG come from the germline V gene (reference sequence). Trimming stripped 5 bases from V and 9 bases from J, with 14 bases between. This CDR3 region has 12 residues. CDR3: CAWGEDSLEQFF. CDR3 coding DNA: TGTGCCTGGGGCGAGGACAGCCTTGAGCAGTTCTTC.

This clonotype was observed a few times. The gene calls are TRBV2 and TRBJ1-6; TRBD1 might be the D (6 bases). The CDR3 is 14 residues long. CDR1 is SNHLY, CDR2 FYNNEI, per germline. The germline V and J ends were trimmed by 7 bases and 14 bases, with 21 bases remaining between them. The CDR3, as DNA: TGTGCCAGCATAAAACCGGGACACCTTGAATCCCTCCACTTT. It is translated as CASIKPGHLESLHF.

The V and J genes are TRBV20-1 and TRBJ2-1; D perhaps matches TRBD1 (6 bases). The ends were cut back, 0 bases at V and 1 base at J, with 10 bases in the middle. This CDR3 contains 15 residues. CDR1 DFQATT and CDR2 SNEGSKA come from the germline V gene (reference sequence). CDR3 in DNA: TGCAGTGCTAGAGATGGGCAGGGGTCCTACAATGAGCAGTTCTTC. Translated: CSARDGQGSYNEQFF.

About this clonotype: The germline gene is not matched at one end of the junction; a read error may be the cause. The chain carries TRBV5-4 and TRBJ1-2; the match to TRBD1 covers 7 bases. The CDR3 is made up of 14 amino acids. CDR1 and CDR2 (germline): SGHNT, YYREEE (reference sequence). CDR3 coding DNA: TGTGCCAGCAACTTGGCCGAAGGGGGCAATGGCTACACCTTC. Protein sequence: CASNLAEGGNGYTF. Filled out from reference TRBV5-4 and TRBJ1-2, the complete variable domain reads ETGVTQSPTHLIKTRGQQVTLRCSSQSGHNTVSWYQQALGQGPQFIFQYYREEENGRGNFPPRFSGLQFPNYSSELNVNALELDDSALYLCASNLAEGGNGYTFGSGTRLTVV.